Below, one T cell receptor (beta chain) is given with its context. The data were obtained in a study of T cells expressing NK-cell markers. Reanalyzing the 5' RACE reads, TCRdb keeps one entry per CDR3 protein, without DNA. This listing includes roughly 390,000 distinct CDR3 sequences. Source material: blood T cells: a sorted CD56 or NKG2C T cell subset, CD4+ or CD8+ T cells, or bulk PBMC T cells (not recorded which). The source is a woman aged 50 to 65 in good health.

The CDR3 reads CASSEADMNTEAFF. The J gene is TRBJ1-1, the V gene TRBV18. Germline CDR1 reads KGHSH; CDR2 reads LQKENI. There are 14 residues in the CDR3.